These T cell receptor beta chains were read from a single sample in a study of human T cells and chemical hapten exposure. TCRdb fed the RACE reads into MiXCR, producing one record per CDR3 protein. The sample yields a few hundred thousand distinct CDR3 sequences, about 8.6% seen once. Material: whole blood, obtained in connection with sensitization to the hapten diphenylcyclopropenone (DPC). These receptors originate from a woman in her thirties or forties with alopecia areata. Some clones in this sample may be carry-over from other donors' samples. The CDR3 runs from the conserved cysteine through the conserved F or W. Each record gives: D gene, J gene, clone size, V gene, CDR3 protein, CDR3 DNA. A D gene is named only where the DNA matches it firmly. Expanded clones are given a class, and other clones once, few, many or no size at all.

. TRBJ2-7 . TRBV10-3 CAISEGEHEQYF TGTGCCATCAGTGAGGGGGAGCACGAGCAGTACTTC
. TRBJ1-5 few TRBV12-3/TRBV12-4 CASSLADGLQHF TGTGCCAGCAGTTTAGCGGACGGGCTTCAGCATTTT
. TRBJ1-3 . TRBV7-2 CASSPMQGPGNTIYF TGTGCCAGCAGCCCGATGCAGGGTCCTGGAAACACCATATATTTT
. TRBJ2-7 many TRBV12-3/TRBV12-4 CAGSRGYSYEQYF TGTGCCGGGTCTCGCGGGTACTCCTACGAGCAGTACTTC
. TRBJ2-4 once TRBV13 CASSSRLDLAKNIQYF TGTGCCAGCAGCTCTCGACTCGACCTAGCCAAAAACATTCAGTACTTC
. TRBJ1-4 few TRBV20-1 CSASGKDEKLFF TGCAGTGCTAGTGGGAAGGACGAAAAACTGTTTTTT
TRBD1 TRBJ2-3 . TRBV6-5 CASSSPQGNTDTQYF TGTGCCAGCAGTTCCCCACAGGGGAACACAGATACGCAGTATTTT
. TRBJ2-7 many TRBV6-2/TRBV6-3 CASSPLGLASSYEQYF TGTGCCAGCAGTCCCTTGGGACTCGCCAGCTCCTACGAGCAGTACTTC
TRBD1 TRBJ2-3 few TRBV11-3 CASSLGSRHRGRRETDTQYF TGTGCCAGCAGCTTAGGTTCCCGTCACAGGGGGCGGAGGGAAACAGATACGCAGTATTTT
TRBD2 TRBJ2-1 . TRBV6-2/TRBV6-3 CASPTQREASYNEQFF TGTGCCAGCCCCACCCAGCGGGAGGCTTCCTACAATGAGCAGTTCTTC
. TRBJ1-2 few TRBV20-1 CSASQQGEGYTF TGCAGTGCTAGTCAGCAGGGTGAAGGCTACACCTTC
TRBD2 TRBJ2-5 few TRBV4-2 CASSQDREGVQLGTQYF TGTGCCAGCAGCCAAGATAGGGAGGGAGTTCAATTAGGGACCCAGTACTTC
. TRBJ1-5 many TRBV7-9 CASSLRAQEPQHF TGTGCCAGCAGCTTACGGGCGCAGGAGCCCCAGCATTTT
. TRBJ1-5 . TRBV7-2 CASSSLGQPQHF TGTGCCAGCAGCTCCTTGGGTCAGCCCCAGCATTTT
TRBD1 TRBJ1-4 . TRBV5-6 CASSRLQTGYHEKLFF TGTGCCAGCAGCAGACTACAGACAGGGTACCATGAAAAACTGTTTTTT
TRBD1 TRBJ1-6 . TRBV4-3 CASSQGTGHNSPLHF TGCGCCAGCAGCCAGGGGACAGGCCATAATTCACCCCTCCACTTT
TRBD2 TRBJ2-5 few TRBV20-1 CSAPSGNGAQYF TGCAGTGCTCCTAGCGGGAACGGGGCCCAGTACTTC
. TRBJ1-2 . TRBV4-3 CASSPGGAGNYGYTF TGCGCCAGCAGCCCCGGAGGGGCAGGAAACTATGGCTACACCTTC
. TRBJ2-2 . TRBV12-3/TRBV12-4 CASSMLQILNTGELFF TGTGCCAGCAGTATGCTCCAGATACTAAACACCGGGGAGCTGTTTTTT
TRBD1 TRBJ2-2 many TRBV6-5 CASSWTGAGELFF TGTGCCAGCAGTTGGACAGGGGCCGGGGAGCTGTTTTTT
. TRBJ1-4 few TRBV13 CASSPQSRGTNEKLFF TGTGCCAGCAGCCCCCAGTCGAGGGGAACTAATGAAAAACTGTTTTTT
. TRBJ2-3 . TRBV4-1 CASSREWVAISPDTQYF TGCGCCAGCAGCCGTGAGTGGGTAGCCATCTCCCCAGATACGCAGTATTTT
. TRBJ1-1 few TRBV6-2/TRBV6-3 CASSYPTGTLRTNTEAFF TGTGCCAGCAGTTACCCCACCGGGACGCTCAGGACGAACACTGAAGCTTTCTTT
. TRBJ1-4 few TRBV2 CASSESGGREKLFF TGTGCCAGCAGTGAATCGGGGGGAAGAGAAAAACTGTTTTTT
. TRBJ2-5 few TRBV7-9 CASSLPNSQETQYF TGTGCCAGCAGCTTACCCAATTCACAAGAGACCCAGTACTTC
. TRBJ1-1 few TRBV7-2 CASSLMVDTEAFF TGTGCCAGCAGCTTAATGGTGGACACTGAAGCTTTCTTT
. TRBJ2-3 many TRBV5-1 CASSLELGTDTQYF TGCGCCAGCAGCTTGGAGTTAGGCACAGATACGCAGTATTTT
. TRBJ2-5 . TRBV27 CASSKAISGRIQETQYF TGTGCCAGCAGTAAGGCAATTTCGGGCCGCATACAAGAGACCCAGTACTTC
. TRBJ2-6 few TRBV3-1 CASSQVSAGWRWANVLTF TGTGCCAGCAGCCAAGTTTCCGCGGGGTGGCGCTGGGCCAACGTCCTGACTTTC
. TRBJ2-7 few TRBV6-2/TRBV6-3 CASRSTGYEQYF TGTGCCAGCAGGTCAACAGGGTACGAGCAGTACTTC
. TRBJ1-3 few TRBV12-3/TRBV12-4 CASSLGGIAGNTIYF TGTGCCAGCAGTTTAGGGGGGATAGCTGGAAACACCATATATTTT
. TRBJ1-4 . TRBV7-3 CASSLTKTSSEKLFF TGTGCCAGCAGCTTAACGAAAACCTCCTCGGAAAAACTGTTTTTT
. TRBJ1-5 . TRBV20-1 CSARKGSIDQPQHF TGCAGTGCTAGAAAAGGGTCTATAGATCAGCCCCAGCATTTT
TRBD2 TRBJ2-7 few TRBV20-1 CSAPRASGSYEQYF TGCAGTGCCCCGAGGGCTAGCGGCTCCTACGAGCAGTACTTC
TRBD1 TRBJ1-2 many TRBV7-2 CASSLDEGARTGYTF TGTGCCAGCAGCTTAGACGAGGGGGCGCGGACGGGCTACACCTTC
. TRBJ2-5 . TRBV28 CASSLPTEETQYF TGTGCCAGCAGTTTACCGACAGAAGAGACCCAGTACTTC
. TRBJ2-1 many TRBV6-5 CASTTGYNEQFF TGTGCCAGCACAACCGGGTACAATGAGCAGTTCTTC
. TRBJ2-2 . TRBV20-1 CSAREGGSVGELFF TGCAGTGCTAGAGAGGGGGGCAGTGTCGGGGAGCTGTTTTTT
TRBD1 TRBJ2-2 few TRBV12-3/TRBV12-4 CASRPGQGARELFF TGTGCCAGCAGACCCGGACAGGGGGCCCGGGAGCTGTTTTTT
. TRBJ2-6 . TRBV9 CASSAPVAVGANVLTF TGTGCCAGCAGCGCTCCGGTTGCTGTGGGGGCCAACGTCCTGACTTTC
TRBD1 TRBJ2-7 . TRBV5-1 CASSEPTGGEQYF TGCGCCAGCAGCGAACCCACAGGGGGCGAGCAGTACTTC
. TRBJ1-4 many TRBV18 CASSPPTATNEKLFF TGTGCCAGCTCACCACCGACAGCAACTAATGAAAAACTGTTTTTT
. TRBJ2-7 . TRBV20-1 CSATDSAYEQYF TGCAGTGCCACGGACTCAGCCTACGAGCAGTACTTC
. TRBJ2-1 . TRBV6-2/TRBV6-3 CASSYPRGRAYNEQFF TGTGCCAGCAGTTACCCTAGGGGGAGGGCCTACAATGAGCAGTTCTTC
. TRBJ2-1 few TRBV9 CASSVGQRTSEQFF TGTGCCAGCAGCGTAGGACAGCGCACGAGTGAGCAGTTCTTC
TRBD2 TRBJ2-7 few TRBV4-2 CASSQGERDSYEQYF TGTGCCAGCAGCCAAGGTGAGCGGGACTCCTACGAGCAGTACTTC
. TRBJ2-1 many TRBV20-1 CSAPQLSEQFF TGCAGTGCTCCGCAGTTGAGTGAGCAGTTCTTC
. TRBJ1-1 few TRBV2 CASSPLGGRTEAFF TGTGCCAGCAGCCCCTTGGGGGGGCGGACTGAAGCTTTCTTT
. TRBJ2-6 many TRBV6-2/TRBV6-3 CASSYASGANVLTF TGTGCCAGCAGTTACGCTTCTGGGGCCAACGTCCTGACTTTC
. TRBJ2-1 few TRBV6-2/TRBV6-3 CASSQVLVVEQFF TGTGCCAGCAGTCAGGTACTAGTCGTCGAGCAGTTCTTC
. TRBJ2-3 few TRBV28 CASSSAAEGMRDTQYF TGTGCCAGCAGTTCGGCGGCGGAAGGGATGAGAGATACGCAGTATTTT
. TRBJ1-2 many TRBV12-3/TRBV12-4 CASSPRGRKDGYTF TGTGCCAGCAGCCCGAGAGGCAGGAAGGATGGCTACACCTTC
. TRBJ2-7 . TRBV7-6 CASSPGLGEQYF TGTGCCAGCAGTCCCGGACTGGGAGAGCAGTACTTC
TRBD1 TRBJ1-5 . TRBV28 CASSHSPTGDSNQPQHF TGTGCCAGCAGCCATAGTCCGACAGGGGATAGCAATCAGCCCCAGCATTTT